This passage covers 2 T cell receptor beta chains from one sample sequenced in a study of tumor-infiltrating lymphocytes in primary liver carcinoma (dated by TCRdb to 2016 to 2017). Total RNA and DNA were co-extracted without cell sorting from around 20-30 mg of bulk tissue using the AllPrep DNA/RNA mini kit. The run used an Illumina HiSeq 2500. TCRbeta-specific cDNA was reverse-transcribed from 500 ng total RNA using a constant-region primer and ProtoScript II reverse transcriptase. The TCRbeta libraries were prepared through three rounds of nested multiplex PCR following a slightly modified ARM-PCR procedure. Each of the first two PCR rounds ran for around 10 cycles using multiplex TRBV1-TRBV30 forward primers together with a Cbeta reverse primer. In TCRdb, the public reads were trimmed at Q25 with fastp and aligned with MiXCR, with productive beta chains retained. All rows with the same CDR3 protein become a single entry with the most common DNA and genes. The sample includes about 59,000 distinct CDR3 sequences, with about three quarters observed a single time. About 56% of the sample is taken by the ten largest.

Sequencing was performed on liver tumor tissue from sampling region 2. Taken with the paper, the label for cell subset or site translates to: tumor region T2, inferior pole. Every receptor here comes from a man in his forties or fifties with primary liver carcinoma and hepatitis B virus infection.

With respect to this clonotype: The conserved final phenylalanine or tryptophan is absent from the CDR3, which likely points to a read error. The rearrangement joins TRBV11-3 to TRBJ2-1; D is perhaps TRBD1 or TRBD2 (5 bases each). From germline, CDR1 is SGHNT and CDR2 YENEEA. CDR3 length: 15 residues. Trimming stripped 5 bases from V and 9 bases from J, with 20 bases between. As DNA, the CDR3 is TGTGCCAGCAGCGCCGGGGCTAGAGAGATTAGTGAGCAGTTCCTC. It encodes CASSAGAREISEQFL.

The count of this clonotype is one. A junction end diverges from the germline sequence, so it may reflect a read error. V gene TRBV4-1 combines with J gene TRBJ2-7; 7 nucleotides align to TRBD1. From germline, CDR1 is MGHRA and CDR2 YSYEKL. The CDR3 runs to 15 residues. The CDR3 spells CAGSRPGQWAGEQYF. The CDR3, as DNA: TGCGCCGGCAGCCGACCGGGACAGTGGGCTGGGGAGCAGTACTTC.